Listed below are T cell receptor beta chains from one sample, sequenced in a study of blood T cell repertoires in COVID-19. Method: immunoSEQ multiplex PCR; TCRdb's copy keeps in-frame clones and lacks some. The data show some 66,000 clones, about 78% seen once. Sequencing was carried out using peripheral blood. These receptors all come from a woman at least 80 years old with acute or convalescent COVID-19. CDR3s include the opening cysteine and the closing phenylalanine or tryptophan. Each record gives: V gene, clone size, J gene, D gene, CDR3 DNA, CDR3 protein. D genes are given only for firm matches. Where a row states a size, it is once, few, many or the class of an expanded clone; other rows omit it.

v_call: TRBV5-1; clone_size: -; j_call: TRBJ1-1; d_call: -; cdr3_nt: TGCGCCAGCAGCGCGGAGCTGGGGAACACTGAAGCTTTCTTT; cdr3_aa: CASSAELGNTEAFF
v_call: TRBV24-1; clone_size: -; j_call: TRBJ2-1; d_call: -; cdr3_nt: TGTGCCACCGGCCGAGGGCTTAATGAGCAGTTCTTC; cdr3_aa: CATGRGLNEQFF
v_call: TRBV6-5; clone_size: -; j_call: TRBJ2-7; d_call: TRBD1; cdr3_nt: TGTGCCAGCAGTTACTCGGACAGGGGGACCTACGAGCAGTGCTTC; cdr3_aa: CASSYSDRGTYEQCF
v_call: TRBV28; clone_size: -; j_call: TRBJ1-2; d_call: -; cdr3_nt: TGTGCCAGCAGTACCGGGGGGTCAGGAGGAGTTCATGGCTACACCTTC; cdr3_aa: CASSTGGSGGVHGYTF
v_call: TRBV7-9; clone_size: -; j_call: TRBJ1-1; d_call: -; cdr3_nt: TGTGCCAGCAGCTTAGAAGGACAACTGAACACTGAAGCTTTCTTT; cdr3_aa: CASSLEGQLNTEAFF
v_call: TRBV29-1; clone_size: many; j_call: TRBJ1-2; d_call: -; cdr3_nt: TGCAGCGTTCAATGGGGCGACTATGGCTACACCTTC; cdr3_aa: CSVQWGDYGYTF
v_call: TRBV10-1; clone_size: many; j_call: TRBJ2-1; d_call: TRBD2; cdr3_nt: TGCGCCAGCAGTGCCCCGGCCAGCGGGAACAATGAGCAGTTCTTC; cdr3_aa: CASSAPASGNNEQFF
v_call: TRBV7-6; clone_size: -; j_call: TRBJ1-3; d_call: -; cdr3_nt: TGTGCCAGCAGCTTAGCAGGAGACCGAAACACCATATATTTT; cdr3_aa: CASSLAGDRNTIYF
v_call: TRBV30; clone_size: -; j_call: TRBJ1-1; d_call: -; cdr3_nt: TGTGCCTGGAGGGAGAATCAGGGCACTGAAGCTTTCTTT; cdr3_aa: CAWRENQGTEAFF
v_call: TRBV28; clone_size: -; j_call: TRBJ2-5; d_call: -; cdr3_nt: TGTGCCAGCAGTCCACGTGGAGGGCCAGACGAGACCCAGTACTTC; cdr3_aa: CASSPRGGPDETQYF
v_call: TRBV2; clone_size: -; j_call: TRBJ2-1; d_call: TRBD2; cdr3_nt: TGTGCCTCTGAGCGGGAGCTCGACAATGAGCAGTTCTTC; cdr3_aa: CASERELDNEQFF
v_call: TRBV12-3/TRBV12-4; clone_size: many; j_call: TRBJ2-3; d_call: -; cdr3_nt: TGTGCCAGCAGTTTTGGCGGACTAGATACGCAGTATTTT; cdr3_aa: CASSFGGLDTQYF
v_call: TRBV6-5; clone_size: -; j_call: TRBJ2-5; d_call: -; cdr3_nt: TGTGCCAGCAGTTTCCTAGGCGAGACCCAGTACTTC; cdr3_aa: CASSFLGETQYF
v_call: TRBV9; clone_size: -; j_call: TRBJ2-4; d_call: -; cdr3_nt: TGTGCCAGCAGCGTAGAGGGGGATTGGGACATTCAGTACTTC; cdr3_aa: CASSVEGDWDIQYF
v_call: TRBV28; clone_size: -; j_call: TRBJ1-2; d_call: TRBD1; cdr3_nt: TGTGCCAGCAGGAGGGACAGGGGAGCTGGCTACACCTTC; cdr3_aa: CASRRDRGAGYTF
v_call: TRBV30; clone_size: -; j_call: TRBJ1-3; d_call: TRBD1; cdr3_nt: TGTGCCTGGAGACAGGGGGCTGGAAACACCATATATTTT; cdr3_aa: CAWRQGAGNTIYF
v_call: TRBV7-2; clone_size: few; j_call: TRBJ2-1; d_call: -; cdr3_nt: TGTGCCAGCAGTCGACAGGGACTGCAAACTTACAATGAGCAGTTCTTC; cdr3_aa: CASSRQGLQTYNEQFF
v_call: TRBV2; clone_size: -; j_call: TRBJ1-5; d_call: -; cdr3_nt: TGTGCCAGCAGTCTATCCGAAACCCAGGGGCAGCCCCAGCATTTT; cdr3_aa: CASSLSETQGQPQHF
v_call: TRBV5-4; clone_size: -; j_call: TRBJ2-5; d_call: -; cdr3_nt: TGTGCCAGCAGCTCTGTAGGGGCTGGAGAGACCCAGTACTTC; cdr3_aa: CASSSVGAGETQYF
v_call: TRBV13; clone_size: -; j_call: TRBJ1-5; d_call: -; cdr3_nt: TGTGCCAGCAGCGAACGACAGTTCCGCAATCAGCCCCAGCATTTT; cdr3_aa: CASSERQFRNQPQHF
v_call: TRBV3-1/TRBV3-2; clone_size: -; j_call: TRBJ2-1; d_call: -; cdr3_nt: TGTGCCAGCAAGAAAGGCGGCCAGCAGTTCTTC; cdr3_aa: CASKKGGQQFF
v_call: TRBV30; clone_size: -; j_call: TRBJ1-5; d_call: -; cdr3_nt: TGTGCCTGGGGAGGGGGGGGAAATCAGCCCCAGCATTTT; cdr3_aa: CAWGGGGNQPQHF
v_call: TRBV4-3; clone_size: few; j_call: TRBJ2-1; d_call: TRBD2; cdr3_nt: TGCGCCAGCAGCCAAGATCGCCTAGCGGGAGGTTCGCTCTTCTACAATGAGCAGTTCTTC; cdr3_aa: CASSQDRLAGGSLFYNEQFF
v_call: TRBV5-1; clone_size: -; j_call: TRBJ1-4; d_call: -; cdr3_nt: TGCGCCAGCAGCTTGGGGCAGACAACTAATGAAAAACTGTTTTTT; cdr3_aa: CASSLGQTTNEKLFF
v_call: TRBV5-1; clone_size: -; j_call: TRBJ2-6; d_call: -; cdr3_nt: TGCGCCAGCAGCTTGATCTCCGGGGCCAACGTCCTGACTTTC; cdr3_aa: CASSLISGANVLTF
v_call: TRBV15; clone_size: -; j_call: TRBJ1-4; d_call: TRBD1; cdr3_nt: TGTGCCACCAGGACGGGACAGGAGAATGAAAAACTGTTTTTT; cdr3_aa: CATRTGQENEKLFF
v_call: TRBV6-5; clone_size: -; j_call: TRBJ1-2; d_call: -; cdr3_nt: TGTGCCAGCAATCACGGACAGACGCCGGCCTATGGCTACACCTTC; cdr3_aa: CASNHGQTPAYGYTF
v_call: TRBV15; clone_size: -; j_call: TRBJ2-3; d_call: TRBD2; cdr3_nt: TGTGCCACCAGCAGAGAGGGCGGGAGGGTGAAGGGAGATACGCAGTATTTT; cdr3_aa: CATSREGGRVKGDTQYF
v_call: TRBV7-9; clone_size: -; j_call: TRBJ1-4; d_call: -; cdr3_nt: TGTGCCAGCAGCTTGCAGACTAATGAAAAACTGTTTTTT; cdr3_aa: CASSLQTNEKLFF
v_call: TRBV20-1; clone_size: -; j_call: TRBJ2-7; d_call: -; cdr3_nt: TGCAGCTGTAGCGGAAGTTACGAGCAGTACTTC; cdr3_aa: CSCSGSYEQYF
v_call: TRBV7-9; clone_size: -; j_call: TRBJ1-2; d_call: TRBD1; cdr3_nt: TGTGCCAGCAGTTTAACAGGGGGCGAGGGCTACACCTTC; cdr3_aa: CASSLTGGEGYTF
v_call: TRBV20-1; clone_size: -; j_call: TRBJ2-1; d_call: -; cdr3_nt: TGCAGTGGTGGGAGCCTCATTGAGCAGTTCTTC; cdr3_aa: CSGGSLIEQFF
v_call: TRBV28; clone_size: -; j_call: TRBJ2-5; d_call: TRBD2; cdr3_nt: TGTGCCAGCAGTTCACTGGCGGGAGCTGGAGAGACCCAGTACTTC; cdr3_aa: CASSSLAGAGETQYF
v_call: TRBV18; clone_size: once; j_call: TRBJ1-1; d_call: -; cdr3_nt: TGTGCCAGCTCACCGATGGCGAACACTGAAGCTTTCTTT; cdr3_aa: CASSPMANTEAFF
v_call: TRBV7-2; clone_size: -; j_call: TRBJ2-2; d_call: TRBD1; cdr3_nt: TGTGCCAGCAGCTTAGACAGGGGGAGCACCGGGGAGCTGTTTTTT; cdr3_aa: CASSLDRGSTGELFF
v_call: TRBV7-2; clone_size: -; j_call: TRBJ2-1; d_call: -; cdr3_nt: TGTGCCAGCAGCTTCAACATGGACAATGAGCAGTTCTTC; cdr3_aa: CASSFNMDNEQFF
v_call: TRBV6-5; clone_size: once; j_call: TRBJ2-7; d_call: -; cdr3_nt: TGTGCCAGCAGTTACAGCGGAAAGGTGACCTACGAGCAGTACTTC; cdr3_aa: CASSYSGKVTYEQYF
v_call: TRBV28; clone_size: -; j_call: TRBJ2-3; d_call: TRBD2; cdr3_nt: TGTGCCAGCAGTGGGCGGGAGGGGGTGACAGATACGCAGTATTTT; cdr3_aa: CASSGREGVTDTQYF
v_call: TRBV27; clone_size: -; j_call: TRBJ1-2; d_call: -; cdr3_nt: TGTGCCAGCAGTAGAGCCGGGACATCCTACTATGGCTACACCTTC; cdr3_aa: CASSRAGTSYYGYTF
v_call: TRBV28; clone_size: -; j_call: TRBJ1-1; d_call: -; cdr3_nt: TGTGCCAGCAACCTCAGACGGACTTTGAACACTGAAGCTTTCTTT; cdr3_aa: CASNLRRTLNTEAFF
v_call: TRBV6-1; clone_size: -; j_call: TRBJ2-3; d_call: TRBD1; cdr3_nt: TGTGCCAGCAGTGTAGACAGGGCCAAATACACAGATACGCAGTATTTT; cdr3_aa: CASSVDRAKYTDTQYF
v_call: TRBV7-2; clone_size: -; j_call: TRBJ1-6; d_call: -; cdr3_nt: TGTGCCAGCAGCTTAGACAGGGTGGACTATAATTCACCCCTCCACTTT; cdr3_aa: CASSLDRVDYNSPLHF